This is a list of T cell receptor beta chains from one sample in a study of CD8 T cells in ankylosing spondylitis. TCRdb recomputed calls from the 5' RACE reads with MiXCR, one row per CDR3 protein. The sample records some 150,000 distinct CDR3 sequences, roughly an eighth being singletons. Sample: blood, either unsorted or a sorted T cell fraction (not recorded which). These receptors all come from a female donor with ankylosing spondylitis or in good health (not recorded which). Both conserved end residues are part of each CDR3. D genes are given only for firm matches. Size is omitted from some rows. Given values are once, few, many or a class for expanded clones.

j_gene: TRBJ1-2
v_gene: TRBV28
abundance: many
d_gene: TRBD1
CDR3aa: CASSRPTGVGYTF
CDR3nt: TGTGCCAGCAGCCGTCCGACAGGGGTTGGCTACACCTTC

j_gene: TRBJ2-3
v_gene: TRBV12-3/TRBV12-4
abundance: many
d_gene: NA
CDR3aa: CASSGILDTQYF
CDR3nt: TGTGCCAGCAGCGGGATACTAGATACGCAGTATTTT

j_gene: TRBJ2-7
v_gene: TRBV5-1
abundance: many
d_gene: NA
CDR3aa: CASSPSSDEQYF
CDR3nt: TGCGCCAGCAGTCCGTCTAGCGACGAGCAGTACTTC

j_gene: TRBJ1-1
v_gene: TRBV5-1
abundance: many
d_gene: NA
CDR3aa: CASAGEGPTEAFF
CDR3nt: TGCGCCAGCGCGGGTGAGGGGCCCACTGAAGCTTTCTTT

j_gene: TRBJ1-5
v_gene: TRBV25-1
abundance: many
d_gene: NA
CDR3aa: CASSTPGGNQPQHF
CDR3nt: TGTGCCAGCAGCACTCCGGGGGGCAATCAGCCCCAGCATTTT

j_gene: TRBJ2-1
v_gene: TRBV12-3/TRBV12-4
abundance: many
d_gene: NA
CDR3aa: CASSFGPHNEQFF
CDR3nt: TGTGCCAGCAGTTTCGGGCCTCACAATGAGCAGTTCTTC

j_gene: TRBJ1-5
v_gene: TRBV10-3
abundance: NA
d_gene: NA
CDR3aa: CAISAGQGSNQPQHF
CDR3nt: TGTGCCATCAGTGCGGGGCAGGGTAGCAATCAGCCCCAGCATTTT

j_gene: TRBJ1-2
v_gene: TRBV7-9
abundance: many
d_gene: TRBD1
CDR3aa: CASSLGQGLIYGYTF
CDR3nt: TGTGCCAGCAGCTTGGGACAGGGGTTGATCTATGGCTACACCTTC

j_gene: TRBJ1-1
v_gene: TRBV7-9
abundance: NA
d_gene: NA
CDR3aa: CASSLGGVGKAFF
CDR3nt: TGTGCCAGCAGCTTGGGAGGGGTGGGAAAAGCTTTCTTT

j_gene: TRBJ2-3
v_gene: TRBV7-8
abundance: many
d_gene: NA
CDR3aa: CASSLEVGEWNTQYF
CDR3nt: TGTGCCAGCAGCTTAGAGGTCGGAGAATGGAACACGCAGTATTTT

j_gene: TRBJ1-3
v_gene: TRBV20-1
abundance: many
d_gene: NA
CDR3aa: CSARDGRGNTIYF
CDR3nt: TGCAGTGCTAGAGATGGACGGGGAAACACCATATATTTT

j_gene: TRBJ2-2
v_gene: TRBV18
abundance: many
d_gene: NA
CDR3aa: CASSPSTGELFF
CDR3nt: TGTGCCAGCTCACCGTCCACCGGGGAGCTGTTTTTT

j_gene: TRBJ2-3
v_gene: TRBV10-1
abundance: few
d_gene: NA
CDR3aa: CASSEMEGVRQYF
CDR3nt: TGCGCCAGCAGTGAGATGGAGGGGGTGAGGCAGTATTTT

j_gene: TRBJ2-1
v_gene: TRBV29-1
abundance: few
d_gene: NA
CDR3aa: CSAGAGAYNEQFF
CDR3nt: TGCAGCGCCGGGGCGGGGGCTTACAATGAGCAGTTCTTC

j_gene: TRBJ1-1
v_gene: TRBV28
abundance: many
d_gene: NA
CDR3aa: CASSLRAYNTEAFF
CDR3nt: TGTGCCAGCAGTTTACGCGCCTATAACACTGAAGCTTTCTTT

j_gene: TRBJ1-2
v_gene: TRBV20-1
abundance: many
d_gene: NA
CDR3aa: CSAEDRGGGYTF
CDR3nt: TGCAGTGCAGAAGACCGGGGGGGAGGCTACACCTTC

j_gene: TRBJ1-1
v_gene: TRBV7-8
abundance: many
d_gene: TRBD1
CDR3aa: CASSPRTGYVLQRVPEAFF
CDR3nt: TGTGCCAGCAGCCCGAGGACAGGGTACGTCTTACAGAGGGTGCCTGAAGCTTTCTTT

j_gene: TRBJ2-5
v_gene: TRBV6-5
abundance: NA
d_gene: NA
CDR3aa: CAGSSPGRETQYF
CDR3nt: TGTGCCGGCAGTTCACCAGGGAGAGAGACCCAGTACTTC

j_gene: TRBJ1-2
v_gene: TRBV5-1
abundance: many
d_gene: NA
CDR3aa: CASSLAGNNYGYTF
CDR3nt: TGCGCCAGCAGCTTGGCGGGCAATAACTATGGCTACACCTTC

j_gene: TRBJ2-2
v_gene: TRBV23-1
abundance: few
d_gene: NA
CDR3aa: CASSQSRGGELFF
CDR3nt: TGCGCCAGCAGTCAATCTAGGGGCGGGGAGCTGTTTTTT

j_gene: TRBJ2-5
v_gene: TRBV7-9
abundance: many
d_gene: TRBD2
CDR3aa: CASSILSGGYQETQYF
CDR3nt: TGTGCCAGCAGCATCCTTAGCGGGGGGTACCAAGAGACCCAGTACTTC

j_gene: TRBJ2-3
v_gene: TRBV4-2
abundance: many
d_gene: NA
CDR3aa: CASSQVPTDTQYF
CDR3nt: TGTGCCAGCAGCCAAGTCCCAACAGATACGCAGTATTTT

j_gene: TRBJ1-1
v_gene: TRBV5-1
abundance: few
d_gene: NA
CDR3aa: CASSWKGSTEAFF
CDR3nt: TGCGCCAGCAGCTGGAAGGGGAGTACTGAAGCTTTCTTT

j_gene: TRBJ1-1
v_gene: TRBV7-9
abundance: many
d_gene: NA
CDR3aa: CASSLTQQYEAFF
CDR3nt: TGTGCCAGCAGCTTAACCCAGCAGTATGAAGCTTTCTTT

j_gene: TRBJ2-7
v_gene: TRBV7-9
abundance: NA
d_gene: NA
CDR3aa: CASTPVPIYEQYF
CDR3nt: TGTGCCAGCACCCCGGTCCCCATCTACGAGCAGTACTTC

j_gene: TRBJ2-7
v_gene: TRBV29-1
abundance: few
d_gene: TRBD1
CDR3aa: CSVARQGWEQYF
CDR3nt: TGCAGCGTGGCAAGACAGGGTTGGGAGCAGTACTTC

j_gene: TRBJ2-2
v_gene: TRBV5-1
abundance: many
d_gene: NA
CDR3aa: CASSLDRLNTGELFF
CDR3nt: TGCGCCAGCAGCCTAGACAGGTTGAACACCGGGGAGCTGTTTTTT

j_gene: TRBJ1-2
v_gene: TRBV20-1
abundance: many
d_gene: NA
CDR3aa: CSARSDNYGYTF
CDR3nt: TGCAGTGCTAGGTCGGATAACTATGGCTACACCTTC

j_gene: TRBJ2-1
v_gene: TRBV5-1
abundance: many
d_gene: NA
CDR3aa: CASSLGGRSYNEQFF
CDR3nt: TGCGCCAGCAGCTTGGGGGGACGCTCCTACAATGAGCAGTTCTTC

j_gene: TRBJ2-3
v_gene: TRBV10-3
abundance: many
d_gene: NA
CDR3aa: CAISESPIGGRDTQYF
CDR3nt: TGTGCCATCAGTGAGTCCCCCATCGGGGGCAGAGATACGCAGTATTTT

j_gene: TRBJ1-1
v_gene: TRBV10-1
abundance: NA
d_gene: NA
CDR3aa: CASPTGEGAEAFF
CDR3nt: TGCGCCAGCCCTACAGGAGAAGGGGCAGAAGCTTTCTTT

j_gene: TRBJ2-7
v_gene: TRBV10-3
abundance: many
d_gene: NA
CDR3aa: CAIRAASSYEQYF
CDR3nt: TGTGCCATCAGGGCGGCCAGCTCCTACGAGCAGTACTTC

j_gene: TRBJ2-1
v_gene: TRBV7-2
abundance: many
d_gene: NA
CDR3aa: CASSQAGSEQFF
CDR3nt: TGTGCCAGCAGCCAAGCTGGGAGTGAGCAGTTCTTC

j_gene: TRBJ2-1
v_gene: TRBV20-1
abundance: many
d_gene: NA
CDR3aa: CSANTRSGNNEQFF
CDR3nt: TGCAGTGCTAATACCCGTTCCGGAAACAATGAGCAGTTCTTC

j_gene: TRBJ2-3
v_gene: TRBV5-1
abundance: many
d_gene: NA
CDR3aa: CASSLIADTQYF
CDR3nt: TGCGCCAGCAGCTTGATAGCAGATACGCAGTATTTT

j_gene: TRBJ2-5
v_gene: TRBV7-6
abundance: many
d_gene: TRBD2
CDR3aa: CASSLTLAGLKETQYF
CDR3nt: TGTGCCAGCAGCCTGACTCTAGCGGGGCTTAAAGAGACCCAGTACTTC

j_gene: TRBJ1-2
v_gene: TRBV7-9
abundance: many
d_gene: NA
CDR3aa: CASSLGNAFYGYTF
CDR3nt: TGTGCCAGCAGCTTAGGAAATGCCTTCTATGGCTACACCTTC

j_gene: TRBJ1-5
v_gene: TRBV6-1
abundance: many
d_gene: NA
CDR3aa: CASSEKRPPRPQHF
CDR3nt: TGTGCCAGCAGTGAAAAGAGGCCCCCCAGGCCCCAGCATTTT

j_gene: TRBJ1-1
v_gene: TRBV20-1
abundance: many
d_gene: NA
CDR3aa: CSAQRQLNTEAFF
CDR3nt: TGCAGTGCCCAGCGACAGCTAAACACTGAAGCTTTCTTT

j_gene: TRBJ2-3
v_gene: TRBV7-3
abundance: many
d_gene: NA
CDR3aa: CASSYHPGQPMDTQYF
CDR3nt: TGTGCCAGCAGCTACCACCCAGGCCAACCAATGGATACGCAGTATTTT

j_gene: TRBJ1-2
v_gene: TRBV7-9
abundance: NA
d_gene: TRBD1
CDR3aa: CASSLVLTGGDGYTF
CDR3nt: TGTGCCAGCAGCTTAGTTTTGACAGGGGGCGATGGCTACACCTTC

j_gene: TRBJ2-5
v_gene: TRBV5-1
abundance: many
d_gene: TRBD1
CDR3aa: CASSFSDRGIGETQYF
CDR3nt: TGCGCCAGCAGCTTCTCGGACAGGGGGATAGGAGAGACCCAGTACTTC

j_gene: TRBJ1-6
v_gene: TRBV7-8
abundance: many
d_gene: TRBD1
CDR3aa: CASSPFPGQGSPLHF
CDR3nt: TGTGCCAGCAGCCCATTCCCGGGACAGGGCTCACCCCTCCACTTT

j_gene: TRBJ1-5
v_gene: TRBV28
abundance: many
d_gene: NA
CDR3aa: CASSSNHYSNQPQHF
CDR3nt: TGTGCCAGCAGTTCAAACCACTATAGCAATCAGCCCCAGCATTTT

j_gene: TRBJ2-1
v_gene: TRBV7-6
abundance: many
d_gene: NA
CDR3aa: CASSLMQTYNEQFF
CDR3nt: TGTGCCAGCAGCTTAATGCAGACCTACAATGAGCAGTTCTTC